This is a list of T cell receptor beta chains from one sample in a study of blood T cell repertoires in COVID-19. Clones were sequenced by immunoSEQ multiplex PCR, and TCRdb holds only the in-frame ones, with some missing. The sample lists 200,000 to 250,000 clones, 83% seen once, with roughly 1.2% in the top ten. The sample was peripheral blood. The receptors come from a woman under 40 with COVID-19, enrolled during active disease. Both conserved end residues are part of each CDR3. The D gene is left open where the match is weak. Only part of the rows carry a size: once, few, many, or a class if the clone is expanded.

once	TRBV12-3/TRBV12-4	TRBJ2-3	NA	TGTGCCAGCAGCGCGGGCACAGATACGCAGTATTTT	CASSAGTDTQYF
NA	TRBV5-6	TRBJ2-1	TRBD2	TGTGCCAGCAGCTTGGTTACGGGGGGGCAGTTCTTC	CASSLVTGGQFF
NA	TRBV11-2	TRBJ1-2	TRBD1	TGTGCCAGCAGATCCGGACAGGCGGATGGCTACACCTTC	CASRSGQADGYTF
NA	TRBV7-2	TRBJ2-3	NA	TGTGCCAGCAGCTTATTTCGGAGTAGCACAGATACGCAGTATTTT	CASSLFRSSTDTQYF
NA	TRBV11-1	TRBJ1-2	NA	TGTGCCAGCAGCACCGACAGAAAACCTTATGGCTACACCTTC	CASSTDRKPYGYTF
once	TRBV4-2	TRBJ1-5	NA	TGTGCCAGCAGCCAAGAGAGCTCCAGGGACATTAGCAATCAGCCCCAGCATTTT	CASSQESSRDISNQPQHF
NA	TRBV5-1	TRBJ2-3	TRBD2	TGCGCCAGCAGCTTGGCTAGCGGGAAAGTAGATACGCAGTATTTT	CASSLASGKVDTQYF
NA	TRBV6-5	TRBJ2-2	TRBD1	TGTGCCAGCAGTAGTGGACAGGGGCCCAAGAGGGAGCTGTTTTTT	CASSSGQGPKRELFF
NA	TRBV10-3	TRBJ2-1	NA	TGTGCCATCAGTGAGATAAGAGGGGGGGGAGGTGAGCAGTTCTTC	CAISEIRGGGGEQFF
few	TRBV7-9	TRBJ1-1	NA	TGTGCCAGCAGAATACAGACGGAAGCTTTCTTT	CASRIQTEAFF
few	TRBV3-1/TRBV3-2	TRBJ1-2	NA	TGTGCCAGCAGCCCCACAGGGAACTATGGCTACACCTTC	CASSPTGNYGYTF
few	TRBV19	TRBJ1-1	TRBD1	TGTGCCAGTAGTGTCGACAGGGGGCACGCTTTCTTT	CASSVDRGHAFF
NA	TRBV10-2	TRBJ2-3	NA	TGCGCCAGCATTCGACTAGAACTCGCCACAGATACGCAGTATTTT	CASIRLELATDTQYF
NA	TRBV29-1	TRBJ1-2	TRBD1	TGCAGCGTTGTAGCACAGGGGTATGGCTACACCTTC	CSVVAQGYGYTF
NA	TRBV5-4	TRBJ2-7	NA	TGTGCCAGCAGCCCCGTCGGTTCCTACGAGCAGTACTTC	CASSPVGSYEQYF
few	TRBV2	TRBJ1-5	TRBD1	TGTGCCAGCAGTGAAACAACAGGGGGTGATCAGCCCCAGCATTTT	CASSETTGGDQPQHF
NA	TRBV5-1	TRBJ2-1	NA	TGCGCCAGCAGCTCCCGGGACACCTACAATGAGCAGTTCTTC	CASSSRDTYNEQFF